Listed below are T cell receptor beta chains from one sample, sequenced in a study of T cell clones after liver transplantation. Clones were sequenced by immunoSEQ multiplex PCR, and TCRdb holds only the in-frame ones, with some missing. The sample consists of 40,000 to 65,000 clones, around 84% of them appearing once. Sequencing was performed on CD4+ T cells from blood, taken before liver transplant. These receptors came from a human donor who received a liver transplant. Both conserved end residues are part of each CDR3. Fields, in order: clone size, J gene, D gene, V gene, CDR3 DNA, CDR3 protein. A D gene is named only where the DNA matches it firmly. Expanded clones are given a class, and other clones once, few, many or no size at all.

. | TRBJ2-5 | TRBD2 | TRBV28 | TGTGCCAGCAGCCCTAGCGGGATAGAAGAGACCCAGTACTTC | CASSPSGIEETQYF
once | TRBJ1-2 | TRBD1 | TRBV5-4 | TGTGCCAGCAGCGAAAAACCGGGACAGGGGATACATGGCTACACCTTC | CASSEKPGQGIHGYTF
once | TRBJ1-1 | . | TRBV5-4 | TGTGCCAGCAGCTTGGGGGGGGGCACTGAAGCTTTCTTT | CASSLGGGTEAFF
. | TRBJ2-7 | . | TRBV28 | TGTGCCAGCAGTTTGATGGCCCAGGGCGGGAACGAGCAGTACTTC | CASSLMAQGGNEQYF
. | TRBJ2-2 | TRBD1 | TRBV18 | TGTGCCAGCTCACCGGACAGGGGACGAGGCACCGGGGAGCTGTTTTTT | CASSPDRGRGTGELFF
. | TRBJ2-2 | . | TRBV6-6 | TGTGCCACCTGGAACACCGGGGAGCTGTTTTTT | CATWNTGELFF
. | TRBJ2-2 | . | TRBV4-2 | TGTGCCAGCAGCCCCACCGGGACAACGAACACCGGGGAGCTGTTTTTT | CASSPTGTTNTGELFF
once | TRBJ2-7 | . | TRBV2 | TGTGCCAGCAGGGGGGGTGGCTATGAGCAGTACTTC | CASRGGGYEQYF
. | TRBJ2-7 | TRBD1 | TRBV6-5 | TGTGCCAGCAGTCACCGGACAGGTCACGAGCAGTACTTC | CASSHRTGHEQYF
. | TRBJ2-5 | TRBD2 | TRBV11-2 | TGTGCCAGCAGCCGGGCTAGCGGGAGTTGGGAGACCCAGTACTTC | CASSRASGSWETQYF
. | TRBJ2-3 | . | TRBV19 | TGTGCCAGTACAGGGGACCGGTGGGCCGACACAGATACGCAGTATTTT | CASTGDRWADTDTQYF
. | TRBJ2-1 | TRBD1 | TRBV10-3 | TGTGCCATCAGGAATCGGGACAGGGGTAATGAGCAGTTCTTC | CAIRNRDRGNEQFF
. | TRBJ2-7 | TRBD2 | TRBV27 | TGTGCCAGCAGGGAAGATTCTAGCGGGGGGCCCTACGAGCAGTACTTC | CASREDSSGGPYEQYF
. | TRBJ2-7 | TRBD2 | TRBV19 | TGTGCCAGCGGGACTAGCGCCTACGAGCAGTACTTC | CASGTSAYEQYF
. | TRBJ2-5 | TRBD2 | TRBV4-1 | TGCGCCAGCAGCCATTTGAGCTCCTTAGCGGGGGGGGAGACCCAGTACTTC | CASSHLSSLAGGETQYF
. | TRBJ2-3 | . | TRBV30 | TGTGCCTGGAGCCCTAGTTACGGCAGCACAGATACGCAGTATTTT | CAWSPSYGSTDTQYF
. | TRBJ2-1 | TRBD2 | TRBV28 | TGTGCCAGCAGTTTGCTGGGCGGGAGGGCCTTTAAGTCCTACAATGAGCAGTTCTTC | CASSLLGGRAFKSYNEQFF
once | TRBJ1-5 | . | TRBV19 | TGTGCCAGTAGTATGGAGGGAGGGGATCAGCCCCAGCATTTT | CASSMEGGDQPQHF
. | TRBJ1-6 | . | TRBV27 | TGTGCCAGCAGTACAGACAGAAACTCCTATAATTCACCCCTCCACTTT | CASSTDRNSYNSPLHF
few | TRBJ1-2 | TRBD1 | TRBV11-2 | TGTGCCAGCAGCTTAGGAACGGGACAGGGTTTTGGCTACACCTTC | CASSLGTGQGFGYTF
. | TRBJ2-5 | TRBD2 | TRBV4-2 | TGTGCCAGCAGCCCGGGACTAGCGGGGCAAGAGACCCAGTACTTC | CASSPGLAGQETQYF
once | TRBJ2-1 | TRBD1 | TRBV5-4 | TGTGCCAGCAGACCGGACAGGGGCTCCTACAATGAGCAGTTCTTC | CASRPDRGSYNEQFF
. | TRBJ2-5 | TRBD1 | TRBV6-6 | TGTGCCAGCAGTTACTCGAGGGGACAGAATCTAGAGACCCAGTACTTC | CASSYSRGQNLETQYF
. | TRBJ2-7 | . | TRBV18 | TGTGCCAGCTCACCAGATCGCAGGGTGTACGAGCAGTACTTC | CASSPDRRVYEQYF
. | TRBJ1-2 | . | TRBV14 | TGTGCCAGCAGCCTCCAAGGACAGCTCCAGGGGGGCTACACCTTC | CASSLQGQLQGGYTF
few | TRBJ2-7 | TRBD1 | TRBV5-1 | TGCGCCAGCAGCAGGACAGGTGTCCTCTCCTACGAGCAGTACTTC | CASSRTGVLSYEQYF
. | TRBJ2-5 | . | TRBV7-9 | TGTGCCAGCAGCCCGACAGGTCTAAGACAAGAGACCCAGTACTTC | CASSPTGLRQETQYF